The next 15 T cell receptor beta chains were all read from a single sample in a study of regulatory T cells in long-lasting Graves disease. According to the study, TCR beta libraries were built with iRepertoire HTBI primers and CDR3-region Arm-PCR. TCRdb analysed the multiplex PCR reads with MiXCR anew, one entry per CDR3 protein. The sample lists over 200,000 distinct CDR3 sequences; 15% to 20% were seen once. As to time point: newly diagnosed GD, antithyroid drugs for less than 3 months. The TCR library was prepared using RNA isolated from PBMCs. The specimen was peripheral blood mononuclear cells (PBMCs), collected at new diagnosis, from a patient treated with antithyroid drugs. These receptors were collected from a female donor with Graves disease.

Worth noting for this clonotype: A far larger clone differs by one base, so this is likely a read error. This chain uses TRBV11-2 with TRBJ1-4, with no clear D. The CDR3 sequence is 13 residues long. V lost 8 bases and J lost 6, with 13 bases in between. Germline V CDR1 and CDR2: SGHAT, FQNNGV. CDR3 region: CASGSGLDEKLFF. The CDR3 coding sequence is TGTGCCAGCGGCTCGGGTTTGGATGAAAAACTGTTTTTT.

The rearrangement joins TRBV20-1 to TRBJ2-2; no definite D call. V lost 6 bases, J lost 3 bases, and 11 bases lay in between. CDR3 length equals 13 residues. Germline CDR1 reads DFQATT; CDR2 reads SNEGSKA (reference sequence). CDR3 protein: CSAGTVDTGELFF. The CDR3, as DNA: TGCAGTGCCGGCACAGTTGACACCGGGGAGCTGTTTTTT.

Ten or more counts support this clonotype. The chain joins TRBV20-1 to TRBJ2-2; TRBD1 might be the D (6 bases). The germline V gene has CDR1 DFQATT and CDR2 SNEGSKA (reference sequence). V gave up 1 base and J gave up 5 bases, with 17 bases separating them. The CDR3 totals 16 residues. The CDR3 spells CSARGLRDTVTGELFF. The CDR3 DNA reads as TGCAGTGCTAGAGGACTTCGGGACACAGTTACCGGGGAGCTGTTTTTT.

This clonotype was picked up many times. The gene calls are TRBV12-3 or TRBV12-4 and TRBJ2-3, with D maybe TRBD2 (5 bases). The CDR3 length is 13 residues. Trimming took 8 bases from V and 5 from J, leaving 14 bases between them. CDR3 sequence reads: CASENPGVDTQYF. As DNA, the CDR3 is TGTGCCAGCGAAAACCCCGGGGTAGATACGCAGTATTTT.

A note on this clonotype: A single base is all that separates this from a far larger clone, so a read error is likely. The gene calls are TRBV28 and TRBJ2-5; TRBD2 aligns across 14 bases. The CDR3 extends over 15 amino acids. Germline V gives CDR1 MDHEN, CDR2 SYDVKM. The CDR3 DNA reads TGTGCCCGCAGGGGACTAGCGGGAGCTGGCGAGACCCAGTACTTC. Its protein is CARRGLAGAGETQYF.

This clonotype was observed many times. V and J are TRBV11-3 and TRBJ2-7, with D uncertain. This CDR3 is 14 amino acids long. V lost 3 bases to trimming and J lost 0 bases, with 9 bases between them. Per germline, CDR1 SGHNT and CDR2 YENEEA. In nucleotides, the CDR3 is TGTGCCAGCAGCTTCGGCCGGAGCTCCTACGAGCAGTACTTC. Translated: CASSFGRSSYEQYF. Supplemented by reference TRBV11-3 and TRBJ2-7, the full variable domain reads EAGVVQSPRYKIIEKKQPVAFWCNPISGHNTLYWYLQNLGQGPELLIRYENEEAVDDSQLPKDRFSAERLKGVDSTLKIQPAELGDSAVYLCASSFGRSSYEQYFGPGTRLTVT.

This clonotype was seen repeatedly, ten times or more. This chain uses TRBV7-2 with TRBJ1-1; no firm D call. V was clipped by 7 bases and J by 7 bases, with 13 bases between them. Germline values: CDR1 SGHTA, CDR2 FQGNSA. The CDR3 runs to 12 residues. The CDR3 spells CASIPRSGEAFF. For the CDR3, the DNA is TGTGCCAGCATCCCCCGGAGCGGTGAAGCTTTCTTT.

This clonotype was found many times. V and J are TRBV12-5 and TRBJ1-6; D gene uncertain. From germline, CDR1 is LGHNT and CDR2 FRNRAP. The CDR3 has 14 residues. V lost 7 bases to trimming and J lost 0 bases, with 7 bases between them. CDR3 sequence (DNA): TGTGCTAGTGCCGGACCCTCCTATAATTCACCCCTCCACTTT. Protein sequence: CASAGPSYNSPLHF.

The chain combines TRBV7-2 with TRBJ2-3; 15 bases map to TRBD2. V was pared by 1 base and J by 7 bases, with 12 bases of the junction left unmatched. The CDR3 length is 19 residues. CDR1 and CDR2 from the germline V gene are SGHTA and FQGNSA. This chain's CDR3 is CASSLGQPGLAGGPYTQYF. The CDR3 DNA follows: TGTGCCAGCAGCTTAGGGCAACCCGGACTAGCGGGAGGGCCGTATACGCAGTATTTT.

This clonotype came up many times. The CDR3 region is CASSFSITLTSGRYNEQFF. CDR3 nucleotides: TGTGCCAGCAGCTTCTCTATTACCTTGACTAGCGGGAGATACAATGAGCAGTTCTTC. This chain connects TRBV7-6 to TRBJ2-1; 12 bases map to TRBD2. V shed 3 bases, J shed 4 bases, and the junction held 13 bases outside the gene matches. Germline V gene data show CDR1 as SGHVS and CDR2 as FNYEAQ. This CDR3 is 19 amino acids long. Complete variable domain (other parts from reference TRBV7-6 and TRBJ2-1): GAGVSQSPRYKVTKRGQDVALRCDPISGHVSLYWYRQALGQGPEFLTYFNYEAQQDKSGLPNDRFSAERPEGSISTLTIQRTEQRDSAMYRCASSFSITLTSGRYNEQFFGPGTRLTVL.

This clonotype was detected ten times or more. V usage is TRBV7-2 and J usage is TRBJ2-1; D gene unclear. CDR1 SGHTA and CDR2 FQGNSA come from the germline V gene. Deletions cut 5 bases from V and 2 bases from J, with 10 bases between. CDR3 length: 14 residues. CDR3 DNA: TGTGCCAGCAGCACCCCAACCACCTACAATGAGCAGTTCTTC. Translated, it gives CASSTPTTYNEQFF.

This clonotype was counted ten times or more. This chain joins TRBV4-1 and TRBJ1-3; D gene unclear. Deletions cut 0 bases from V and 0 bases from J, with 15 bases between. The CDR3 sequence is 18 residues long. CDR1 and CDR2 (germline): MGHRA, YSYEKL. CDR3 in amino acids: CASSQESWAGPSGNTIYF. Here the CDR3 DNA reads TGCGCCAGCAGCCAAGAAAGTTGGGCGGGCCCCTCTGGAAACACCATATATTTT.

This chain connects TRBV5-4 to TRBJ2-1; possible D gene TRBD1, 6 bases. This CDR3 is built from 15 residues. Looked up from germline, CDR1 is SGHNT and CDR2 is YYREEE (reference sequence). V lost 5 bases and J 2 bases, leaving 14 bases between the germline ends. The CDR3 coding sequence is TGTGCCAGCAGGTCCGGGACAACTCCCTACAATGAGCAGTTCTTC. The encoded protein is CASRSGTTPYNEQFF.

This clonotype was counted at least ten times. CDR3 bases: TGTGCCAGCAGTGAGGCCAGTCAGGGTATCGGTACGCAGTATTTT. Translation gives CASSEASQGIGTQYF. The rearrangement links TRBV2 to TRBJ2-3; D may be TRBD1 (5 bases). V was pared by 3 bases and J by 8 bases, with 18 bases between. The CDR3 contains 15 residues. Germline V gives CDR1 SNHLY, CDR2 FYNNEI.

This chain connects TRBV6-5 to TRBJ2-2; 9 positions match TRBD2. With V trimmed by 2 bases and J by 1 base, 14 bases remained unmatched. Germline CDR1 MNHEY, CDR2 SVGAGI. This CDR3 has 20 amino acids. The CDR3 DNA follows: TGTGCCAGCAGTTACCCCAAAGGTGATAGCGGGAGCTGGAACACCGGGGAGCTGTTTTTT. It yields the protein CASSYPKGDSGSWNTGELFF.